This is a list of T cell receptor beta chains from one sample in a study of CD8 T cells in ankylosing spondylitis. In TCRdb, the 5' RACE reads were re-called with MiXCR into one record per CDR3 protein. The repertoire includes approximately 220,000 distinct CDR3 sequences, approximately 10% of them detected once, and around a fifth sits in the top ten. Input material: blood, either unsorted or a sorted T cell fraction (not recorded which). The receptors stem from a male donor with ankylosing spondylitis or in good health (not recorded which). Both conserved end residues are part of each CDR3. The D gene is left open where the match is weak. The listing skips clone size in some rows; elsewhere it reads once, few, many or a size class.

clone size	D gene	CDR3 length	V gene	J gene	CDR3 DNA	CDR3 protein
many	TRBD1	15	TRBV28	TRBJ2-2	TGTGCCAGCAGCTTGACAGGGGGCCGATCCGGGGAGCTGTTTTTT	CASSLTGGRSGELFF
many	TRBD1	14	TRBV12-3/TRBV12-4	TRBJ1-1	TGTGCCAGCAGCACTGACAGGGGGGACACTGAAGCTTTCTTT	CASSTDRGDTEAFF
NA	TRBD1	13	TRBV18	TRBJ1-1	TGTGCCAGCTCACCACAGGACAGGGGTGAAGCTTTCTTT	CASSPQDRGEAFF
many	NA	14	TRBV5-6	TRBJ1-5	TGTGCCAGCAGCTCCTTCACACTGGGGCAGCCCCAGCATTTT	CASSSFTLGQPQHF
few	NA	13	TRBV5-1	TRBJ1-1	TGCGCCAGCCAGGTGACAGGGAACACTGAAGCTTTCTTT	CASQVTGNTEAFF
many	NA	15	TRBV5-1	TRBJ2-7	TGCGCCAGCAGCTTCGGAGGGGGACAGACCTACGAGCAGTACTTC	CASSFGGGQTYEQYF
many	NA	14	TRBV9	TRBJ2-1	TGTGCCAGCAGCGTGATGAGTAGTGCTAATGAGCAGTTCTTC	CASSVMSSANEQFF
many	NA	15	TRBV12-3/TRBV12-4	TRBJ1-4	TGTGCCAGCAGTTTCACAGGCTCAACTAATGAAAAACTGTTTTTT	CASSFTGSTNEKLFF
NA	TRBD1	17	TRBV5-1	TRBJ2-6	TGCGCCAGCAGATCCGGGACAGAGAGCTCTGGGGCCAACGTCCTGACTTTC	CASRSGTESSGANVLTF
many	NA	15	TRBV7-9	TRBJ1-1	TGTGCCAGCAGCCATGACGCCGGGGCGAACACTGAAGCTTTCTTT	CASSHDAGANTEAFF
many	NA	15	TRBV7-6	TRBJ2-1	TGTGCCAGCAGCTTTAGTCATGGCTCAAGCAATGAGCAGTTCTTC	CASSFSHGSSNEQFF
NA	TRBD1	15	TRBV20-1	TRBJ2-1	TGCAGTGCTCCTCCCGGGACAGGGGGCGGCCATCAGCAGTTCTTC	CSAPPGTGGGHQQFF
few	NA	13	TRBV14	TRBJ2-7	TGTGCCAGCAGCCAGCAAGGGGGTATCGGGCAGTACTTC	CASSQQGGIGQYF
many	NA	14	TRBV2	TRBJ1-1	TGTGCCAGCAGTGAATCGACTGGGAACACTGAAGCTTTCTTT	CASSESTGNTEAFF
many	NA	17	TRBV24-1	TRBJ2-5	TGTGCCACCAGTGAATTTACAGGGAGTAAGGATCAAGAGACCCAGTACTTC	CATSEFTGSKDQETQYF
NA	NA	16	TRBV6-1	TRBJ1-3	TGTGCCAGCAGGCCCGGGCGTTCAAGCTCTGGAAACACCATATATTTT	CASRPGRSSSGNTIYF
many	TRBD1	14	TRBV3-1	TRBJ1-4	TGTGCCAGCCACCAAAGGGGGCGAAGTGAAAAACTGTTTTTT	CASHQRGRSEKLFF
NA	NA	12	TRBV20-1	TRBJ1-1	TGCAGTGCTTATAGGGTGGGCACTGAAGCTTTCTTT	CSAYRVGTEAFF